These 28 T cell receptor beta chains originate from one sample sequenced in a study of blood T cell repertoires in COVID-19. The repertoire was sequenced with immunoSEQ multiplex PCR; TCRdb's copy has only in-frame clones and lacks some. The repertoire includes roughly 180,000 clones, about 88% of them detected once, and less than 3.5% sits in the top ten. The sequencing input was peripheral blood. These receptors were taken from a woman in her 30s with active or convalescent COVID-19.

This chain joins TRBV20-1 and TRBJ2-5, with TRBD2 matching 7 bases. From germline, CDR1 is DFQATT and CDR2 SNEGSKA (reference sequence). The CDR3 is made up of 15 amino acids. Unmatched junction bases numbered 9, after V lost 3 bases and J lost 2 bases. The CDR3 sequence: CSASPRAGIQETQYF. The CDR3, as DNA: TGCAGTGCTAGTCCGCGAGCGGGGATTCAAGAGACCCAGTACTTC.

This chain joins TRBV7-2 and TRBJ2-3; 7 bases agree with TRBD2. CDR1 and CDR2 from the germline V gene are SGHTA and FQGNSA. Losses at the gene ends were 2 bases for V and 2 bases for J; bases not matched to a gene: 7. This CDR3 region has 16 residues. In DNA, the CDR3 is TGTGCCAGCAGCTTAATCGGCCTAGCGGTCACAGATACGCAGTATTTT. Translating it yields CASSLIGLAVTDTQYF.

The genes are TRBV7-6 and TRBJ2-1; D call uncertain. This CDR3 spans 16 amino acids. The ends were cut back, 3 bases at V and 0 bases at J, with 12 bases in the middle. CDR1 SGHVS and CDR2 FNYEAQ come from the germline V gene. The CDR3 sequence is CASSLGLVLSYNEQFF. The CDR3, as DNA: TGTGCCAGCAGCTTGGGTCTAGTCCTCTCCTACAATGAGCAGTTCTTC.

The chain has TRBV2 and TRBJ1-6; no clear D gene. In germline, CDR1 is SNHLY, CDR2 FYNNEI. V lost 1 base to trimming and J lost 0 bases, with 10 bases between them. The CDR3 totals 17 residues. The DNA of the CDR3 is TGTGCCAGCAGTGAAGAACGGTTGAGCTCCTATAATTCACCCCTCCACTTT. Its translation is CASSEERLSSYNSPLHF.

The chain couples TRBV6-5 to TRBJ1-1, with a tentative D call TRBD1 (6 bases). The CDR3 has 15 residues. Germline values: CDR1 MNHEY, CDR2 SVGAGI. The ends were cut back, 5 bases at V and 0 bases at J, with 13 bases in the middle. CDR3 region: CASSQYTGMNTEAFF. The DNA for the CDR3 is TGTGCCAGCAGTCAATACACAGGGATGAACACTGAAGCTTTCTTT.

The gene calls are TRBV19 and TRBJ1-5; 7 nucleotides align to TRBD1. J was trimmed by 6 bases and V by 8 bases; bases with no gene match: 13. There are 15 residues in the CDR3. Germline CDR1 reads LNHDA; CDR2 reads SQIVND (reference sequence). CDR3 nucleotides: TGTGCCAGTGGTACTAGGGACAGTCGAGGTCAGCCCCAGCATTTT. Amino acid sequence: CASGTRDSRGQPQHF.

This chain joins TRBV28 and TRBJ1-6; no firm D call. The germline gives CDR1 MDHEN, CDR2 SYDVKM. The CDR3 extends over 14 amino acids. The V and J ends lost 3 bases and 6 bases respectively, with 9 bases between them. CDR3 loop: CASSFGGGNSPLHF. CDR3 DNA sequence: TGTGCCAGCAGTTTCGGCGGCGGTAATTCACCCCTCCACTTT.

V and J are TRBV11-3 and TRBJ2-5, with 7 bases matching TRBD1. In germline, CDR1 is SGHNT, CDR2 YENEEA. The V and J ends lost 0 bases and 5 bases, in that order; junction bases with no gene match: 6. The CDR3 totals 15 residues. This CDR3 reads CASSLDSTGAETQYF. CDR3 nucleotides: TGTGCCAGCAGCTTAGATTCTACAGGGGCCGAGACCCAGTACTTC.

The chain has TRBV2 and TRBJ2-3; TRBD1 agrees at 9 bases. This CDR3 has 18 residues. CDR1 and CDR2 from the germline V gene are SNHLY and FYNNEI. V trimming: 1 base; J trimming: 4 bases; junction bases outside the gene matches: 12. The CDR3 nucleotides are TGTGCCAGCAGTGAAGTTCGTCGGGACAGGGTTATCGCAGATACGCAGTATTTT. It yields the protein CASSEVRRDRVIADTQYF.

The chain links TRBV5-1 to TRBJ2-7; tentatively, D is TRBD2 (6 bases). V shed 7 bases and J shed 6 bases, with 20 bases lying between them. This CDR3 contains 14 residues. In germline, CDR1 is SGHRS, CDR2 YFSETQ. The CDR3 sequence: CASATAGSTLEQYF. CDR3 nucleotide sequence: TGCGCCAGCGCGACCGCGGGGTCTACCCTCGAGCAGTACTTC.

This CDR3 reads CASSLSETTGDSNQPQHF. CDR3 nucleotide sequence: TGTGCCAGCAGCTTAAGTGAGACGACAGGAGATAGCAATCAGCCCCAGCATTTT. The chain is built from TRBV7-9 and TRBJ1-5; TRBD1 is a possible D gene (6 bases). Trimming pared 2 bases from V and 0 bases from J, leaving 17 bases between. CDR1 and CDR2 from the germline V gene are SEHNR and FQNEAQ (reference sequence). The CDR3 extends over 18 amino acids.

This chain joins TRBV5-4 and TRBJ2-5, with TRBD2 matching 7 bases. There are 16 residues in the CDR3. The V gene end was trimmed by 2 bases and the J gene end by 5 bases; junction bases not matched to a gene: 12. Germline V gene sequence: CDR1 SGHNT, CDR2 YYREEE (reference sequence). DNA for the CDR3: TGTGCCAGCAGCTTAGGTGTGGGGGAGGGCCGGGAGACCCAGTACTTC. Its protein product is CASSLGVGEGRETQYF.

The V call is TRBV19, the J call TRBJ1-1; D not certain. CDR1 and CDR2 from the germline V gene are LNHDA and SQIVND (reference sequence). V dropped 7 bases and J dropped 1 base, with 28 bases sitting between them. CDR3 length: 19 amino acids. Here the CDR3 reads CASIPPAGRPPTANTEAFF. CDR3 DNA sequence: TGTGCCAGTATCCCACCCGCAGGCAGGCCCCCTACGGCGAACACTGAAGCTTTCTTT.

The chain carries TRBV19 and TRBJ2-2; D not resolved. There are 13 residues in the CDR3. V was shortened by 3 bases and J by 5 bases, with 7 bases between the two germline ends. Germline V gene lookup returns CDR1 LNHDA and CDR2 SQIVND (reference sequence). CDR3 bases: TGTGCCAGTAGTATGGCCGGGACCGGGGAGCTGTTTTTT. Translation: CASSMAGTGELFF.

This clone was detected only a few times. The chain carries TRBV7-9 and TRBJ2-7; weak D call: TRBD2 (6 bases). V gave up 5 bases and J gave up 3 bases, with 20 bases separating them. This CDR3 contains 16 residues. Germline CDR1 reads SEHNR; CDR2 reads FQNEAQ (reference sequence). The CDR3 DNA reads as TGTGCCAGCAGCGGTCGCGGGGATTCTCCCGTCTACGAGCAGTACTTC. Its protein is CASSGRGDSPVYEQYF.

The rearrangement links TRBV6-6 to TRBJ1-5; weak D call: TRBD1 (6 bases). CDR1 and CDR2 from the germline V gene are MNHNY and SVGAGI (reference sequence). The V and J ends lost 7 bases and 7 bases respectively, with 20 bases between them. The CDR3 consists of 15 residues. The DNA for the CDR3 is TGTGCCAGCAACCAACAAATGGGGGCGCCGCAGCCCCAGCATTTT. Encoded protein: CASNQQMGAPQPQHF.

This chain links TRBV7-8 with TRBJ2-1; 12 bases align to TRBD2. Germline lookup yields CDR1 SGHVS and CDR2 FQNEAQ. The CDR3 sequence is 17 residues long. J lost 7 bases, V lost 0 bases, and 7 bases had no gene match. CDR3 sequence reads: CASSLARLAGGLNEQFF. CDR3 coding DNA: TGTGCCAGCAGCTTAGCGAGGCTAGCGGGGGGGCTGAATGAGCAGTTCTTC.

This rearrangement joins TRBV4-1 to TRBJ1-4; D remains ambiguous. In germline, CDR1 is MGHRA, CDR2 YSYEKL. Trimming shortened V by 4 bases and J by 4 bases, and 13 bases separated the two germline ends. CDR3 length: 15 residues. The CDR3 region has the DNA TGCGCCAGCAGCCCCATGGAGAGCCTTAATGAAAAACTGTTTTTT. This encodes CASSPMESLNEKLFF.

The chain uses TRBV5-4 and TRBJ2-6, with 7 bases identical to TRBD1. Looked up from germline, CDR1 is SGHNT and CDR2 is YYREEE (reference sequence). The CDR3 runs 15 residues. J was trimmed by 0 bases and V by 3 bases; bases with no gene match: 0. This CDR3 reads CASSYRGSGANVLTF. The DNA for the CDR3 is TGTGCCAGCAGCTACAGGGGCTCTGGGGCCAACGTCCTGACTTTC. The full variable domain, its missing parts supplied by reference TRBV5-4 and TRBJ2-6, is ETGVTQSPTHLIKTRGQQVTLRCSSQSGHNTVSWYQQALGQGPQFIFQYYREEENGRGNFPPRFSGLQFPNYSSELNVNALELDDSALYLCASSYRGSGANVLTFGAGSRLTVL.

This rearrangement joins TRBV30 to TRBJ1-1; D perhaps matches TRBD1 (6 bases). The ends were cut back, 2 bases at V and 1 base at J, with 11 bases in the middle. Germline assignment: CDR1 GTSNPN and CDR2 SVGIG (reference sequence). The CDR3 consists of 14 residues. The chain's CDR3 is CAWSLNRANTEAFF. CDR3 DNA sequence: TGTGCCTGGAGTCTGAACAGGGCGAACACTGAAGCTTTCTTT.

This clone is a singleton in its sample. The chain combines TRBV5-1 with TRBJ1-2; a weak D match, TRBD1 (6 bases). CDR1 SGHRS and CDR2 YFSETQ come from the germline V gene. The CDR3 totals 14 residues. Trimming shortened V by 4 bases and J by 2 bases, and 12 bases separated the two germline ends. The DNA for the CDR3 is TGCGCCAGCAGCCCGGACAGATCAAACTATGGCTACACCTTC. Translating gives CASSPDRSNYGYTF.

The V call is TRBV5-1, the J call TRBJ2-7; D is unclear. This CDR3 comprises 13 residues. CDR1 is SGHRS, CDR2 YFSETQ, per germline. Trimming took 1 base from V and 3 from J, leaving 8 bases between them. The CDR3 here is CASSLSRNYEQYF. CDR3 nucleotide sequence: TGCGCCAGCAGCTTGAGCAGGAACTACGAGCAGTACTTC. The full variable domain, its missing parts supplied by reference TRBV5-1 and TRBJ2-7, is KAGVTQTPRYLIKTRGQQVTLSCSPISGHRSVSWYQQTPGQGLQFLFEYFSETQRNKGNFPGRFSGRQFSNSRSEMNVSTLELGDSALYLCASSLSRNYEQYFGPGTRLTVT.

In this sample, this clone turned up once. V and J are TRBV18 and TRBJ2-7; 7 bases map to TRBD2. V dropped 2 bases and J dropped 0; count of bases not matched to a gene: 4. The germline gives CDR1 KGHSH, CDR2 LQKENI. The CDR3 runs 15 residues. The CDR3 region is CASSPDWGGSYEQYF. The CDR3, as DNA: TGTGCCAGCTCACCAGACTGGGGGGGCTCCTACGAGCAGTACTTC.

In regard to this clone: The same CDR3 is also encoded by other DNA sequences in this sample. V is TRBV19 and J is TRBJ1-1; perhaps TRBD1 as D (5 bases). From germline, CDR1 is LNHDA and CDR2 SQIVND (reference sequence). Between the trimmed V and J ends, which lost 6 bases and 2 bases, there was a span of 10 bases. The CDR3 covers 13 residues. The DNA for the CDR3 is TGTGCCAGTAGCGGACAACTAAACACTGAAGCTTTCTTT. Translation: CASSGQLNTEAFF.

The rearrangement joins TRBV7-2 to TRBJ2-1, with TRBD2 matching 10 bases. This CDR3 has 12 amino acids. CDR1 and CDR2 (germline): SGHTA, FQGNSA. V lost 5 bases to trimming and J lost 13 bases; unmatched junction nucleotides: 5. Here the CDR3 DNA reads TGTGCCAGCAGCCCGGCTAGCGGGAGACAGTTCTTC. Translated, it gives CASSPASGRQFF.

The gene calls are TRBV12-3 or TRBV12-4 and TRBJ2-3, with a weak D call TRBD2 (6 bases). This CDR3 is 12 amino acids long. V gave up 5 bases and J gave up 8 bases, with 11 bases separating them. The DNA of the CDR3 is TGTGCCAGCAGTCCCCGGGACTCTACGCAGTATTTT. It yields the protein CASSPRDSTQYF.

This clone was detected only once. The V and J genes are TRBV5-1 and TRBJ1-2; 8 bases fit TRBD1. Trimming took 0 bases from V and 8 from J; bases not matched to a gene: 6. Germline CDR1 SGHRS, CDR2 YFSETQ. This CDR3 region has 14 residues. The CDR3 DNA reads TGCGCCAGCAGCTTGGACAGGGGGGCAAAGGGCTACACCTTC. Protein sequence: CASSLDRGAKGYTF.

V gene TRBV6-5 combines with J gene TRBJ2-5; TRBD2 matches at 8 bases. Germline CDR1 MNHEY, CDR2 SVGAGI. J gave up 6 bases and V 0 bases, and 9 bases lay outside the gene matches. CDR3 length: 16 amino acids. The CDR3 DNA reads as TGTGCCAGCAGTTACTCACCGGGACTAGTGCCTAAGACCCAGTACTTC. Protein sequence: CASSYSPGLVPKTQYF.